Listed below are T cell receptor beta chains from one sample, sequenced in a study of cytomegalovirus exposure and HLA in healthy donors. Measured with immunoSEQ multiplex PCR; TCRdb has only the in-frame clones, and not every one. Of 120,000 or so clones in the sample, roughly 90% are singletons; the top ten hold about 1.4%. Material: PBMCs. Receptor source: a man between 25 and 39 years old in good health and CMV-seronegative. Each CDR3 is given with its conserved first and last residue. Each record gives: V gene, clone size, J gene, D gene, CDR3 protein, CDR3 DNA. The D gene is left open where the match is weak. Some rows mark clone size as missing; the rest say once, few, many or name a class of expanded clone.

>TRBV9|-|TRBJ1-3|-
CASSPSGGTGNTIYF
TGTGCCAGCAGCCCCTCGGGGGGTACTGGAAACACCATATATTTT
>TRBV5-6|-|TRBJ2-7|-
CASSLGQQYEQYF
TGTGCCAGCAGCTTGGGACAGCAGTACGAGCAGTACTTC
>TRBV4-1|-|TRBJ2-1|TRBD2
CASSPGTTPYNEQFF
TGCGCCAGCAGCCCGGGGACTACTCCCTACAATGAGCAGTTCTTC
>TRBV5-6|-|TRBJ2-6|-
CASSPYGFFSGANVLTF
TGTGCCAGCAGCCCCTACGGGTTCTTCTCTGGGGCCAACGTCCTGACTTTC
>TRBV7-9|-|TRBJ1-1|TRBD1
CASSLNPFRGPHTEAFF
TGTGCCAGCAGCTTAAATCCCTTCAGGGGGCCGCACACTGAAGCTTTCTTT
>TRBV7-2|-|TRBJ1-1|TRBD1
CASSLVSTGGKTEAFF
TGTGCCAGCAGCTTAGTAAGCACAGGGGGAAAGACTGAAGCTTTCTTT
>TRBV29-1|-|TRBJ2-1|TRBD2
CSVALAGAPADNEQFF
TGCAGCGTTGCTCTAGCGGGAGCGCCCGCAGACAATGAGCAGTTCTTC
>TRBV6-6|few|TRBJ2-1|-
CASIFSGSNEQFF
TGTGCCAGCATCTTTAGCGGTTCCAATGAGCAGTTCTTC
>TRBV9|-|TRBJ1-1|TRBD1
CASSVGDRGTEAFF
TGTGCCAGCAGCGTAGGGGACAGGGGCACTGAAGCTTTCTTT
>TRBV4-2|-|TRBJ1-3|TRBD1
CASSQGTGALSGNTIYF
TGTGCCAGCAGCCAAGGGACAGGGGCGCTTTCTGGAAACACCATATATTTT
>TRBV30|-|TRBJ1-1|-
CAWSVSGGNTEAFF
TGTGCCTGGAGTGTATCCGGGGGGAACACTGAAGCTTTCTTT
>TRBV7-9|-|TRBJ1-2|TRBD1
CASSFPGQLGYTF
TGTGCCAGCAGCTTCCCGGGACAGCTCGGCTACACCTTC
>TRBV7-9|-|TRBJ1-5|-
CASNREGSQPQHF
TGTGCCAGCAACCGCGAGGGTTCTCAGCCCCAGCATTTT
>TRBV25-1|-|TRBJ2-1|TRBD1
CASSRRQGLINEQFF
TGTGCCAGCTCACGTAGACAGGGTCTAATCAATGAGCAGTTCTTC
>TRBV5-1|-|TRBJ1-2|-
CASTYSPDYGYTF
TGCGCCAGCACGTACAGCCCCGACTATGGCTACACCTTC
>TRBV4-2|-|TRBJ2-1|TRBD2
CASSGDLAGAGEQFF
TGTGCCAGCAGCGGAGACCTAGCGGGAGCCGGCGAGCAGTTCTTC
>TRBV5-1|-|TRBJ1-3|-
CASSLFGVEGNTIYF
TGCGCCAGCAGCTTGTTCGGGGTGGAAGGAAACACCATATATTTT
>TRBV11-2|-|TRBJ1-2|TRBD1
CASSLEDRGYGYTF
TGTGCCAGCAGCTTAGAGGACAGGGGCTATGGCTACACCTTC
>TRBV9|-|TRBJ2-1|-
CASSVEGDYNEQFF
TGTGCCAGCAGCGTAGAGGGGGATTACAATGAGCAGTTCTTC
>TRBV19|-|TRBJ2-3|-
CASSTNQLGTDTQYF
TGTGCCAGTAGTACCAATCAGTTGGGCACAGATACGCAGTATTTT
>TRBV5-1|-|TRBJ2-1|TRBD2
CASSSTGTSDSEQFF
TGCGCCAGCAGCTCGACCGGGACTAGCGATAGTGAGCAGTTCTTC
>TRBV11-2|-|TRBJ2-2|TRBD2
CATPNSGRVSGELFF
TGTGCCACCCCGAATAGCGGGAGGGTGTCCGGGGAGCTGTTTTTT
>TRBV19|-|TRBJ2-1|TRBD2
CASMREVGRHEQFF
TGTGCCAGTATGCGGGAGGTAGGGCGGCATGAGCAGTTCTTC
>TRBV7-9|-|TRBJ2-1|TRBD2
CASSRLAGGLNEQFF
TGTGCCAGCAGTCGACTAGCGGGAGGTTTGAATGAGCAGTTCTTC
>TRBV4-3|-|TRBJ2-2|TRBD2
CASSQDRAGTSLLGGELFF
TGCGCCAGCAGCCAAGATCGCGCCGGGACTAGCCTTTTGGGCGGGGAGCTGTTTTTT
>TRBV2|-|TRBJ1-2|TRBD1
CAGQGLNGYTF
TGTGCCGGACAGGGGCTGAATGGCTACACCTTC
>TRBV30|-|TRBJ2-6|-
CAWSLTRTYSSGANVLTF
TGTGCCTGGAGTCTGACACGGACTTACAGCTCTGGGGCCAACGTCCTGACTTTC
>TRBV6-6|-|TRBJ1-3|TRBD1
CASSSSNVKTGDTIYF
TGTGCCAGCAGTTCCTCTAACGTAAAAACAGGGGACACCATATATTTT
>TRBV7-3|-|TRBJ2-1|TRBD1
CASRGTGYNEQFF
TGTGCCAGCAGGGGGACAGGCTACAATGAGCAGTTCTTC
>TRBV7-2|-|TRBJ1-3|TRBD1
CASSLAGTGTGNTIYF
TGTGCCAGCAGCTTAGCCGGGACAGGGACAGGAAACACCATATATTTT
>TRBV29-1|-|TRBJ2-7|-
CSARDTAYEQYF
TGCAGCGCTAGGGACACCGCCTACGAGCAGTACTTC
>TRBV7-9|-|TRBJ1-4|-
CASSPQGPSLEKLFF
TGTGCCAGCAGCCCCCAGGGGCCATCTCTTGAAAAACTGTTTTTT